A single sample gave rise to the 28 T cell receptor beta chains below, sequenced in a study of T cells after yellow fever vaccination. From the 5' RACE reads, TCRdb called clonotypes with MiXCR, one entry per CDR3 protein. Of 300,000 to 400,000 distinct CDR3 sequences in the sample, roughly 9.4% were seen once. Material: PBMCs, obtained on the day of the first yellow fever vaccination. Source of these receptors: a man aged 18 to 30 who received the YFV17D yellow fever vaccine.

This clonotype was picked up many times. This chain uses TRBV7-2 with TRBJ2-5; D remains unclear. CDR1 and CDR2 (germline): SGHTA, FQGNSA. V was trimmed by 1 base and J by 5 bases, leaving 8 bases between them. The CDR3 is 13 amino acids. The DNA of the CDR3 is TGTGCCAGCAGCTTAGGGGTCGGGGAGACCCAGTACTTC. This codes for CASSLGVGETQYF.

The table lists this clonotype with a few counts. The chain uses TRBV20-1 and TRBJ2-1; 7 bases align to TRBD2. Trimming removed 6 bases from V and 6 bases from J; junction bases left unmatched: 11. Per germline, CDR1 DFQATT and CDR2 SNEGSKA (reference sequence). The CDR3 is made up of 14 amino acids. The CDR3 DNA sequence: TGCAGTGCCAAAAGGAGTCTAGCGGTCAATGAGCAGTTCTTC. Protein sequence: CSAKRSLAVNEQFF.

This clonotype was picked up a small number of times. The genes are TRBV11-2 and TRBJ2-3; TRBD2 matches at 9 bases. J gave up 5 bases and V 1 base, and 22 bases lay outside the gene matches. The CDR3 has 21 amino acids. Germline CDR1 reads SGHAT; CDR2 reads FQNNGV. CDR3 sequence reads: CASSLGGGPLRGGRGRDTQYF. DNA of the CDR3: TGTGCCAGCAGCTTAGGAGGGGGACCCTTGCGGGGGGGCCGAGGAAGAGATACGCAGTATTTT.

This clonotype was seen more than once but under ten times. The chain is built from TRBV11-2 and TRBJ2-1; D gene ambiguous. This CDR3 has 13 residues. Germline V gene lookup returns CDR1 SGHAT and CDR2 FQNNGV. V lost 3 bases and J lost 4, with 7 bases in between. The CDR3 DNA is TGTGCCAGCAGCTTTGGCTATTACAATGAGCAGTTCTTC. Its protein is CASSFGYYNEQFF.

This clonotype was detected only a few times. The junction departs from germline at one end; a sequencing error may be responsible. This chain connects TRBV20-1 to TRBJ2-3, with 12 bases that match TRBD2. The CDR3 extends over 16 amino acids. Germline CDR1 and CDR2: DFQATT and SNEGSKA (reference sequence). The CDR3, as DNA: TGCAGTGCTAGAGATCGGGCTAGCGGGGGGGCAGATACGCGGTATTTT. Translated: CSARDRASGGADTRYF.

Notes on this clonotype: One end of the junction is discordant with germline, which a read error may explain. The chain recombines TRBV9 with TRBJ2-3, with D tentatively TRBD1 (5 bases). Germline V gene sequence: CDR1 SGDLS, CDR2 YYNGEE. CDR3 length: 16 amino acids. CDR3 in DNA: TGTGTCAGCAGCGTATGGTCAGGGAAGGGCACAGATACGCAGTATTTT. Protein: CVSSVWSGKGTDTQYF. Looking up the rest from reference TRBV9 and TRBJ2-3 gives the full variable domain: DSGVTQTPKHLITATGQRVTLRCSPRSGDLSVYWYQQSLDQGLQFLIQYYNGEERAKGNILERFSAQQFPDLHSELNLSSLELGDSALYFCVSSVWSGKGTDTQYFGPGTRLTVL.

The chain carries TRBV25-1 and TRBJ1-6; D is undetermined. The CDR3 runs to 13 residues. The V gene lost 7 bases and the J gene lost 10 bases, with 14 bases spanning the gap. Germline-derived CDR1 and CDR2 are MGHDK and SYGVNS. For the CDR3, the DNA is TGTGCCAGCAATGGAAAATCGAGCTCACCCCTCCACTTT. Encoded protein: CASNGKSSSPLHF.

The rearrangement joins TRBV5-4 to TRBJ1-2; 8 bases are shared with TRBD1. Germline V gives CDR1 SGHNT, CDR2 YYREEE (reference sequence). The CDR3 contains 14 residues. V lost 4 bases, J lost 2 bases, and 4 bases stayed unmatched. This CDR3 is CASSRGDRNYGYTF. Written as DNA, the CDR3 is TGTGCCAGCAGCCGTGGGGACAGGAACTATGGCTACACCTTC. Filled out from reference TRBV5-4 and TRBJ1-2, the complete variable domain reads ETGVTQSPTHLIKTRGQQVTLRCSSQSGHNTVSWYQQALGQGPQFIFQYYREEENGRGNFPPRFSGLQFPNYSSELNVNALELDDSALYLCASSRGDRNYGYTFGSGTRLTVV.

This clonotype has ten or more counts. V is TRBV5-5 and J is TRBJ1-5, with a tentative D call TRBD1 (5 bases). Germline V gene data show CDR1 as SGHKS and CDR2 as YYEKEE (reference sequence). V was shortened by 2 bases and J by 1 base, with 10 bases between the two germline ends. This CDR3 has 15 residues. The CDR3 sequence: CASSLIRQSNQPQHF. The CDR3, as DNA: TGTGCCAGCAGCTTAATCAGACAGAGCAATCAGCCCCAGCATTTT.

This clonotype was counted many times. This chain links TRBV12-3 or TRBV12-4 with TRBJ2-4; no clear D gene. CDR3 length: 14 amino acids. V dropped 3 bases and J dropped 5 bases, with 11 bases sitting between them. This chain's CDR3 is CASSLGLRENIQYF. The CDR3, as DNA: TGTGCCAGCAGTTTGGGTTTAAGGGAAAACATTCAGTACTTC.

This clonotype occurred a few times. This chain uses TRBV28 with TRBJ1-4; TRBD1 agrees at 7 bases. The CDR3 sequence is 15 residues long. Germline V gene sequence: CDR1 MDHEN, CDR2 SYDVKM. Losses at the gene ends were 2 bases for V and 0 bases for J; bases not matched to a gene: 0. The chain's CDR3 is CASSLGTATNEKLFF. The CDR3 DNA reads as TGTGCCAGCAGTTTAGGGACAGCAACTAATGAAAAACTGTTTTTT.

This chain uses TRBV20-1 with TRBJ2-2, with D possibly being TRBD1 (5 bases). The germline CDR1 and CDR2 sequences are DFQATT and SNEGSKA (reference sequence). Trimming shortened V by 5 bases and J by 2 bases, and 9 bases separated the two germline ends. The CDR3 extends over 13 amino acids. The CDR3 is CSASDRNTGELFF. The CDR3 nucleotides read TGCAGTGCTTCTGACAGAAACACCGGGGAGCTGTTTTTT.

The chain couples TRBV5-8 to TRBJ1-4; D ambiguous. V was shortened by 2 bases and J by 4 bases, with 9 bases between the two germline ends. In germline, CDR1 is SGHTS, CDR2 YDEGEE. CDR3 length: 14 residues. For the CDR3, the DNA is TGTGCCAGCAGCTTTGGCCAGAATAATGAAAAACTGTTTTTT. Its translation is CASSFGQNNEKLFF.

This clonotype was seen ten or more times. The CDR3 nucleotides read TGTGCCAGCAAGGATCGTGGGGGGCTCTACGAGCAGTACTTC. It yields the protein CASKDRGGLYEQYF. The chain couples TRBV6-5 to TRBJ2-7; D possibly uses TRBD1 or TRBD2 (6 bases each). Germline loops: CDR1 MNHEY, CDR2 SVGAGI. V lost 7 bases and J 3 bases, leaving 16 bases between the germline ends. There are 14 residues in the CDR3.

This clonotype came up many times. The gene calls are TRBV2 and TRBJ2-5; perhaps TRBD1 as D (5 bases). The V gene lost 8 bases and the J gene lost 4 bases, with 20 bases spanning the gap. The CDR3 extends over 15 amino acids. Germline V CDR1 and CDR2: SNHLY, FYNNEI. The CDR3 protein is CASPPEGANAETQYF. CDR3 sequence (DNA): TGTGCCAGCCCCCCGGAAGGGGCCAATGCAGAGACCCAGTACTTC.

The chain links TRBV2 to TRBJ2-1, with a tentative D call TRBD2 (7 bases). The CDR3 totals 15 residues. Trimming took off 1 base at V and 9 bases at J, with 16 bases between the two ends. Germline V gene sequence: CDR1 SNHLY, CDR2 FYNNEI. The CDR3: CASSEGPTGGLEQFF. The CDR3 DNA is TGTGCCAGCAGTGAAGGGCCCACGGGGGGCCTTGAGCAGTTCTTC.

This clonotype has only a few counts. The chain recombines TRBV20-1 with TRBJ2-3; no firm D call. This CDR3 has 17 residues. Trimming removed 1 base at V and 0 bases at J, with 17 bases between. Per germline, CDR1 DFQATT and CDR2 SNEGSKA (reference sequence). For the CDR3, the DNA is TGCAGTGCTAGAGTCACCCCGCCGGTCTCTAGCACAGATACGCAGTATTTT. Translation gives CSARVTPPVSSTDTQYF.

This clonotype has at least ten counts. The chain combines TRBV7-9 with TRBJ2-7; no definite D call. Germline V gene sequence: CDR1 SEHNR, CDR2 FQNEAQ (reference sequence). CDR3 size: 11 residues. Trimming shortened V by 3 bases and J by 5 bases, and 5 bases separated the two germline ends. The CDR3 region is CASSFLDEQYF. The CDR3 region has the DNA TGTGCCAGCAGCTTCTTGGACGAGCAGTACTTC.

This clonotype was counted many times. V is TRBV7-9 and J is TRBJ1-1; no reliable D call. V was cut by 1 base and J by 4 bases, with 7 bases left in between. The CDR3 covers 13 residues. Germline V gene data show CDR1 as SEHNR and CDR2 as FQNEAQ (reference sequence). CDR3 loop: CASSLDPGTEAFF. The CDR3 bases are TGTGCCAGCAGCTTAGACCCCGGCACTGAAGCTTTCTTT.

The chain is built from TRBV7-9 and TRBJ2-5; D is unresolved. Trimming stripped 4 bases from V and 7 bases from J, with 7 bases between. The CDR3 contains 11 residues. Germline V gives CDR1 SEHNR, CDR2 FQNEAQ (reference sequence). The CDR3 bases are TGTGCCAGCAGCTCCCTCTGGACCCAGTACTTC. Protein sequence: CASSSLWTQYF.

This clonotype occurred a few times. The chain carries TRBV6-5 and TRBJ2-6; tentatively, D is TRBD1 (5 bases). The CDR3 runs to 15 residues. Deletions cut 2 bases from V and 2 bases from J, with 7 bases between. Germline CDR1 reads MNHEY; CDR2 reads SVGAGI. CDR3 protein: CASSYVGAGANVLTF. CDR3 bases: TGTGCCAGCAGTTACGTAGGGGCTGGGGCCAACGTCCTGACTTTC.

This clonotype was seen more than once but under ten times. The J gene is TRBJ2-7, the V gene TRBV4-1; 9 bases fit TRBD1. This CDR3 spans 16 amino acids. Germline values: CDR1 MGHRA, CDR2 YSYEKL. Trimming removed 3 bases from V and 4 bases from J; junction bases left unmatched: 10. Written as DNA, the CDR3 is TGCGCCAGCAGCCATCCACAGGGGGCGCGGGTTTACGAGCAGTACTTC. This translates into CASSHPQGARVYEQYF.

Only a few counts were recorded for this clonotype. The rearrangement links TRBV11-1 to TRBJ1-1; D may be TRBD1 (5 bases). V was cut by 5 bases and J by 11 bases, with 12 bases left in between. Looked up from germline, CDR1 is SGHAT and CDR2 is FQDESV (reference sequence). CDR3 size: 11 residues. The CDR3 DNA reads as TGTGCCAGCAGCGGTGGGACTCTGGCTTTCTTT. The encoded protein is CASSGGTLAFF. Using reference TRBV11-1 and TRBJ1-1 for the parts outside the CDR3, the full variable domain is EAEVAQSPRYKITEKSQAVAFWCDPISGHATLYWYRQILGQGPELLVQFQDESVVDDSQLPKDRFSAERLKGVDSTLKIQPAELGDSAMYLCASSGGTLAFFGQGTRLTVV.

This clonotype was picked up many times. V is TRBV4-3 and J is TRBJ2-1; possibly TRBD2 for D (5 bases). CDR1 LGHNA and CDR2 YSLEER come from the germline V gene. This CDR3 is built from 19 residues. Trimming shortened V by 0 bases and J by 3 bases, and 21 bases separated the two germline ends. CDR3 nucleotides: TGCGCCAGCAGCCAAGATCTCAACCGGGCGGGTACGTTCTACAATGAGCAGTTCTTC. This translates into CASSQDLNRAGTFYNEQFF.

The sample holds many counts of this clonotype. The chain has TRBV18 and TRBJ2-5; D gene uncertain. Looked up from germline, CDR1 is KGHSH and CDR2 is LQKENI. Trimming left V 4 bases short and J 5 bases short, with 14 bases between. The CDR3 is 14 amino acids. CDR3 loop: CASSLKGASETQYF. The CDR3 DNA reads TGTGCCAGCTCACTCAAGGGTGCATCGGAGACCCAGTACTTC. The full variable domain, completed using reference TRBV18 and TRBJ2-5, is NAGVMQNPRHLVRRRGQEARLRCSPMKGHSHVYWYRQLPEEGLKFMVYLQKENIIDESGMPKERFSAEFPKEGPSILRIQQVVRGDSAAYFCASSLKGASETQYFGPGTRLLVL.

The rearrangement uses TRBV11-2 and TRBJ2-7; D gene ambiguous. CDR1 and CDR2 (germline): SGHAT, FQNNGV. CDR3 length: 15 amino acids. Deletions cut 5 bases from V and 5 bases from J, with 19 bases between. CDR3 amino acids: CASSTLESGNHEQYF. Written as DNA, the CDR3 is TGTGCCAGCAGCACCCTCGAGTCGGGTAACCACGAGCAGTACTTC.

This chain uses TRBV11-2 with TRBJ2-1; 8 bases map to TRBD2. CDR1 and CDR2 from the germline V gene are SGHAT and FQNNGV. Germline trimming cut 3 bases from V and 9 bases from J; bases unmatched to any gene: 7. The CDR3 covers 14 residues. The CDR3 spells CASSFSGGLTEQFF. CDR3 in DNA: TGTGCCAGCAGCTTCAGCGGGGGCCTGACTGAGCAGTTCTTC.

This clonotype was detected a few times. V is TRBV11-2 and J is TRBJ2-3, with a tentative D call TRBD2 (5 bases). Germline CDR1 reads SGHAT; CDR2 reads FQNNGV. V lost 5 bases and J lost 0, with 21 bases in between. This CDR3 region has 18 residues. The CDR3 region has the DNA TGTGCCAGCAGCCCTAACGTCATTACTAGAGCTAGCACAGATACGCAGTATTTT. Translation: CASSPNVITRASTDTQYF.